These 3 T cell receptor beta chains were sequenced from one sample in a study of regulatory T cells in long-lasting Graves disease. The time point is: persistent/refractory GD, antithyroid drugs over 5 years with positive TRAb. The TCR library was made from RNA that had been extracted from PBMCs in TRIzol. With iRepertoire HTBI primers and Arm-PCR of CDR3 regions, TCR beta libraries were built. MiXCR, applied by TCRdb to the multiplex PCR reads, yields one record per CDR3 protein. The sample lists about 470,000 distinct CDR3 sequences, around 20% occurring once. Source: peripheral blood mononuclear cells (PBMCs), taken when the disease was refractory, from a patient treated with antithyroid drugs. The receptors were gathered from a female donor with Graves disease.

This clonotype was detected many times. This chain links TRBV6-1 with TRBJ2-7; the match to TRBD2 covers 11 bases. V shed 4 bases, J shed 4 bases, and the junction held 6 bases outside the gene matches. In germline, CDR1 is MNHNS, CDR2 SASEGT. The CDR3 is 15 amino acids. The chain's CDR3 is CASSAGTSGSYEQYF. The CDR3 coding sequence is TGTGCCAGCAGTGCAGGGACTAGCGGATCTTACGAGCAGTACTTC.

This clonotype was observed at least ten times. This sequence joins TRBV7-9 and TRBJ2-7; D remains unclear. From germline, CDR1 is SEHNR and CDR2 FQNEAQ (reference sequence). The V end lost 1 base, the J end lost 6 bases, and 7 bases lay between the germline ends. The CDR3 length is 12 residues. In DNA, the CDR3 is TGTGCCAGCAGCTTAGACATCTTCGAGCAGTACTTC. Translating gives CASSLDIFEQYF.

This clonotype was recorded a few times. The rearrangement links TRBV5-6 to TRBJ2-7, with D unclear. The CDR3 runs 13 residues. V shed 4 bases and J shed 6 bases, with 14 bases lying between them. In germline, CDR1 is SGHDT, CDR2 YYEEEE. This chain's CDR3 is CASSGLVTVEQYF. As DNA, the CDR3 is TGTGCCAGCAGCGGGCTAGTTACGGTCGAGCAGTACTTC.